Below, 13 T cell receptor beta chains from the same sample are listed, as sequenced in a study of Graves' ophthalmopathy and Graves' hyperthyroidism. Beta-chain TCR CDR3 regions were amplified from RNA transcripts. RT-PCR with HTBI primers came first, then second-round multiplex PCR. Via MiXCR, TCRdb re-called the multiplex PCR reads, giving one row per CDR3 protein. The sample includes roughly 1.1 million distinct CDR3 sequences, roughly 35% of them seen just once. The material sequenced was peripheral blood or thyroid tissue (not recorded which). The source is an adult man with Graves' hyperthyroidism.

There are many counts of this clonotype. The chain recombines TRBV2 with TRBJ1-5; D gene unclear. From germline, CDR1 is SNHLY and CDR2 FYNNEI. Trimming pared 7 bases from V and 5 bases from J, leaving 15 bases between. There are 14 residues in the CDR3. The CDR3 sequence: CASMLRLGYQPQHF. CDR3 bases: TGTGCCAGCATGTTACGCCTCGGATATCAGCCCCAGCATTTT.

At least ten counts were recorded for this clonotype. CDR3 coding DNA: TGTGCCAGCAGCTTACGGCCCTCGCTCTCCTATAATTCACCCCTCCACTTT. Protein sequence: CASSLRPSLSYNSPLHF. This chain uses TRBV7-2 with TRBJ1-6, with D unresolved. V lost 2 bases and J lost 0, with 11 bases in between. Germline CDR1 SGHTA, CDR2 FQGNSA. The CDR3 has 17 residues.

Regarding this clonotype: A read error is possible here, since a much larger clone lies one base away. The chain uses TRBV2 and TRBJ1-6, with a weak D call TRBD1 (6 bases). This CDR3 is 16 amino acids long. The germline V gene encodes CDR1 SNHLY and CDR2 FYNNEI. V shed 7 bases and J shed 9 bases, with 22 bases lying between them. The CDR3 is CASMEATGLNRSPLHF. DNA for the CDR3: TGTGCCAGCATGGAAGCGACAGGTTTAAATCGTTCACCCCTCCACTTT. The full variable domain, its missing parts supplied by reference TRBV2 and TRBJ1-6, is EPEVTQTPSHQVTQMGQEVILRCVPISNHLYFYWYRQILGQKVEFLVSFYNNEISEKSEIFDDQFSVERPDGSNFTLKIRSTKLEDSAMYFCASMEATGLNRSPLHFGNGTRLTVT.

In this sample, this clonotype turned up many times. The chain uses TRBV5-1 and TRBJ2-7; TRBD2 aligns across 10 bases. The J segment lost 2 bases and the V segment lost 7 bases, leaving 6 bases of the junction unmatched. CDR1 SGHRS and CDR2 YFSETQ come from the germline V gene. The CDR3 length is 14 residues. The CDR3 spells CASCQGLAAYEQYF. CDR3 sequence (DNA): TGCGCCAGCTGCCAAGGACTAGCGGCCTACGAGCAGTACTTC.

This clonotype has a single count. This sequence may be a read error, since a much larger clone differs from it by one base. The conserved closing phenylalanine or tryptophan is absent in this CDR3, likely reflecting a read error. The chain links TRBV4-3 to TRBJ1-6; D might be TRBD1 (5 bases). The germline gives CDR1 LGHNA, CDR2 YSLEER. The CDR3 runs 13 residues. The ends were cut back, 1 base at V and 7 bases at J, with 5 bases in the middle. The CDR3 DNA is TGCGCCAGCAGCCAAGGACAGAATTCACCCCTCCACCTT. Protein: CASSQGQNSPLHL.

This clonotype is a singleton in its sample. This chain uses TRBV15 with TRBJ2-5, with D possibly being TRBD2 (6 bases). CDR3 length equals 14 residues. Looked up from germline, CDR1 is LNHNV and CDR2 is YYDKDF (reference sequence). The V gene lost 3 bases and the J gene lost 4 bases, with 12 bases spanning the gap. The CDR3 bases are TGTGCCACCAGCAGGAGGAGGGTAAGAGAGACCCAGTACTTC. Protein sequence: CATSRRRVRETQYF. Together with reference TRBV15 and TRBJ2-5, the CDR3 gives the full variable domain: DAMVIQNPRYQVTQFGKPVTLSCSQTLNHNVMYWYQQKSSQAPKLLFHYYDKDFNNEADTPDNFQSRRPNTSFCFLDIRSPGLGDTAMYLCATSRRRVRETQYFGPGTRLLVL.

The V and J genes are TRBV29-1 and TRBJ2-7; D unclear. Germline-derived CDR1 and CDR2 are SQVTM and ANQGSEA. Trimming pared 6 bases from V and 1 base from J, leaving 10 bases between. The CDR3 extends over 12 amino acids. The DNA of the CDR3 is TGCAGCGTCCCGACGGAGTCCTACGAGCAGTACTTC. This sequence encodes CSVPTESYEQYF.

This clonotype was found a few times. This may come from a read error, since a much larger clone is one base off. The CDR3 bases are TGTGTCAGCAGCTTAACGCTAGGGAGCGAGCAGTACTTC. Encoded protein: CVSSLTLGSEQYF. The V call is TRBV7-3, the J call TRBJ2-7; D might be TRBD2 (5 bases). The CDR3 is made up of 13 amino acids. The germline V gene encodes CDR1 SGHTA and CDR2 FQGTGA.

Ten or more counts support this clonotype. The CDR3 loop reads CATRRGADYEQYF. The DNA for the CDR3 is TGTGCCACCCGAAGAGGGGCGGACTACGAGCAGTACTTC. The genes are TRBV24-1 and TRBJ2-7, with D perhaps matching TRBD1 or TRBD2 (5 bases each). Per germline, CDR1 KGHDR and CDR2 SFDVKD. The CDR3 totals 13 residues. V lost 9 bases and J lost 3, with 14 bases in between.

This clonotype was observed a few times. The chain combines TRBV13 with TRBJ2-7; D may be TRBD1 or TRBD2 (5 bases each). CDR3 length equals 15 residues. Deletions cut 5 bases from V and 7 bases from J, with 21 bases between. Per the germline V gene, CDR1 is PRHDT and CDR2 is FYEKMQ (reference sequence). CDR3 DNA sequence: TGTGCCAGCAGCGTCGCCGGGACCGGTGCTAGGGAGCAGTACTTC. Translating gives CASSVAGTGAREQYF.

This clonotype occurred many times. V gene TRBV19 combines with J gene TRBJ1-3; D is unclear. Germline V gives CDR1 LNHDA, CDR2 SQIVND (reference sequence). Trimming cost V 8 bases and J 4 bases, with 12 bases left between them. This CDR3 has 13 amino acids. CDR3 sequence: CASPGLAGNTIYF. The DNA for the CDR3 is TGTGCCAGTCCCGGACTCGCGGGAAACACCATATATTTT.

V is TRBV2 and J is TRBJ1-1; D might be TRBD1 (5 bases). CDR1 is SNHLY and CDR2 is FYNNEI in the germline V gene. V was pared by 9 bases and J by 4 bases, with 24 bases between. The CDR3 runs to 16 residues. The CDR3 region has the DNA TGTGCCAGGGAGGACAACGGGGCAGGGTTGGGCACTGAAGCTTTCTTT. This codes for CAREDNGAGLGTEAFF.

V usage is TRBV9 and J usage is TRBJ2-3; either TRBD1 or TRBD2 may fit D (7 bases each). The CDR3 sequence is 14 residues long. CDR1 is SGDLS, CDR2 YYNGEE, per germline. V gave up 3 bases and J gave up 1 base, with 9 bases separating them. In DNA, the CDR3 is TGTGCCAGCAGCGCAGGGGGGGGCACAGATACGCAGTATTTT. Amino acid sequence: CASSAGGGTDTQYF.